This TCR beta chain appears in the sequencing data of a study of T cell repertoires in cytomegalovirus infection. Study overall: Public TCR beta signatures were indicative of both CMV infection and a matching HLA type.

Study-wide results and limits: Within the response measured ex vivo, HLA-C-restricted CMV-specific TCR beta clonotypes were dominant. Frequencies of public TCR beta families were cumulated, and this identified carriers of CMV plus the relevant HLA.

TCRdb called the reads again in MiXCR, with one record for every CDR3 protein. The table records more than 350,000 distinct CDR3 sequences, 31% of them present only once. The CDR3 extends over 13 amino acids. The J segment lost 8 bases and the V segment lost 2 bases, leaving 3 bases of the junction unmatched. Germline CDR1 is SNHLY and CDR2 is FYNNEI. This clonotype was detected once. Its antigen remains unknown. The V and J genes are TRBV2 and TRBJ2-4; 7 bases align to TRBD1. Material: PBMCs. The origin of this receptor is a human donor in good health (CMV status not recorded). Some clones in this sample may be carry-over from other donors' samples. CDR3 region: CASSEQGDYIQYF. The CDR3 coding sequence is TGTGCCAGCAGTGAACAGGGGGATTACATTCAGTACTTC.